The next 19 T cell receptor beta chains were all read from a single sample in a study of T-cell memory formation after mild COVID-19. A single record per CDR3 protein comes from TCRdb applying MiXCR to the 5' RACE reads. The profile shows roughly 370,000 distinct CDR3 sequences, approximately 16% of them singletons. Material: PBMCs or a T cell subset sorted from them (not recorded which). These receptors all come from a man between 18 and 35 years old who had mild COVID-19 (a few samples of this study predate the infection). Cell type and time point are not known.

There are a few counts of this clonotype. This sequence joins TRBV5-1 and TRBJ2-5; 7 positions agree with TRBD1. The CDR3 consists of 14 residues. The V gene end was trimmed by 4 bases and the J gene end by 7 bases; junction bases not matched to a gene: 10. CDR1 and CDR2 from the germline V gene are SGHRS and YFSETQ. The CDR3 region has the DNA TGCGCCAGCAGCAGCCGACAGGGTGGCGGGACCCAGTACTTC. The encoded protein is CASSSRQGGGTQYF.

The chain employs TRBV5-5 and TRBJ2-4; D perhaps matches TRBD2 (5 bases). V was shortened by 1 base and J by 1 base, with 18 bases between the two germline ends. Germline lookup yields CDR1 SGHKS and CDR2 YYEKEE (reference sequence). The CDR3 is 18 amino acids. The CDR3 DNA reads TGTGCCAGCAGCTTGTCCCTAGCCGTCCAATTTGCCAAAAACATTCAGTACTTC. Amino acid sequence: CASSLSLAVQFAKNIQYF.

The CDR3 sequence is CASEVPPFQETQYF. DNA of the CDR3: TGTGCCAGCGAGGTCCCCCCTTTCCAAGAGACCCAGTACTTC. The chain combines TRBV2 with TRBJ2-5; D is unclear. CDR1 SNHLY and CDR2 FYNNEI come from the germline V gene. The V gene lost 8 bases and the J gene lost 1 base, with 14 bases spanning the gap. CDR3 size: 14 residues.

This clonotype was found many times. The CDR3 protein is CASSYSGGGMTHEQFF. The CDR3 DNA reads as TGTGCCAGCAGTTACTCAGGCGGGGGGATGACGCATGAGCAGTTCTTC. The chain has TRBV6-2 or TRBV6-3 and TRBJ2-1, with 8 bases identical to TRBD2. The V gene end was trimmed by 0 bases and the J gene end by 8 bases; junction bases not matched to a gene: 9. The CDR3 is made up of 16 amino acids. The germline CDR1 and CDR2 sequences are MNHEY and SVGEGT.

The J gene is TRBJ2-7, the V gene TRBV5-1; D possibly corresponds to TRBD2 (6 bases). This CDR3 has 14 residues. Trimming removed 3 bases at V and 3 bases at J, with 13 bases between. Looked up from germline, CDR1 is SGHRS and CDR2 is YFSETQ. In nucleotides, the CDR3 is TGCGCCAGCAGCTCACCGACTAGATACTACGAGCAGTACTTC. Protein: CASSSPTRYYEQYF.

This clonotype was observed a handful of times. This sequence joins TRBV7-9 and TRBJ2-1; no clear D gene. V was cut by 5 bases and J by 3 bases, with 17 bases left in between. This CDR3 region has 16 residues. Germline V gene lookup returns CDR1 SEHNR and CDR2 FQNEAQ (reference sequence). The CDR3: CASSPELGQNYNEQFF. In DNA, the CDR3 is TGTGCCAGCAGCCCCGAGCTGGGTCAGAACTACAATGAGCAGTTCTTC.

This clonotype has just a few counts. This sequence joins TRBV20-1 and TRBJ2-3; no clear D. The germline gives CDR1 DFQATT, CDR2 SNEGSKA (reference sequence). V was cut by 6 bases and J by 1 base, with 8 bases left in between. The CDR3 is 12 amino acids. Here the CDR3 reads CSAPSRTDTQYF. The CDR3 DNA reads as TGCAGTGCCCCCTCGCGCACAGATACGCAGTATTTT.

The sample holds a few counts of this clonotype. The rearrangement links TRBV7-8 to TRBJ2-2; D unresolved. V gave up 4 bases and J gave up 0 bases, with 6 bases separating them. The CDR3 covers 14 residues. Germline V gives CDR1 SGHVS, CDR2 FQNEAQ. CDR3 DNA: TGTGCCAGCAGCTGGGCTACGAACACCGGGGAGCTGTTTTTT. Its protein product is CASSWATNTGELFF.

V usage is TRBV5-1 and J usage is TRBJ2-2; D gene uncertain. From germline, CDR1 is SGHRS and CDR2 YFSETQ. There are 21 residues in the CDR3. Between the trimmed V and J ends, which lost 0 bases and 0 bases, there was a span of 24 bases. The CDR3 spells CASSLDTYFSDGQANTGELFF. CDR3 coding DNA: TGCGCCAGCAGCTTGGATACGTATTTTTCGGACGGCCAAGCGAACACCGGGGAGCTGTTTTTT.

V is TRBV30 and J is TRBJ2-7; 9 bases agree with TRBD1. This CDR3 comprises 12 residues. J lost 8 bases, V lost 7 bases, and 9 bases had no gene match. Looked up from germline, CDR1 is GTSNPN and CDR2 is SVGIG (reference sequence). The CDR3 here is CASNRDRAQQYF. The CDR3 bases are TGTGCCTCGAACCGGGACAGGGCCCAGCAGTACTTC.

This clonotype occurred a few times. The chain combines TRBV2 with TRBJ2-7; 8 bases match TRBD2. V dropped 6 bases and J dropped 3; count of bases not matched to a gene: 7. The germline gives CDR1 SNHLY, CDR2 FYNNEI. CDR3 length: 14 residues. The CDR3 sequence is CASRAGTRGYEQYF. The DNA for the CDR3 is TGTGCCAGCAGGGCCGGGACTAGAGGCTACGAGCAGTACTTC.

This clonotype was picked up many times. This chain links TRBV12-3 or TRBV12-4 with TRBJ2-3, with 7 bases identical to TRBD1. This CDR3 comprises 15 residues. V gave up 5 bases and J gave up 0 bases; unmatched junction bases: 5. DNA of the CDR3: TGTGCCAGCAGTCCCCAGGGGGTTAGCACAGATACGCAGTATTTT. Its translation: CASSPQGVSTDTQYF.

V gene TRBV9 combines with J gene TRBJ1-1, with 8 positions matching TRBD1. CDR1 SGDLS and CDR2 YYNGEE come from the germline V gene. The CDR3 totals 15 residues. With V trimmed by 4 bases and J by 0 bases, 5 bases remained unmatched. The CDR3 region has the DNA TGTGCCAGCAGCACCCGGGACAGGCTGAACACTGAAGCTTTCTTT. It is translated as CASSTRDRLNTEAFF.

The rearrangement uses TRBV7-9 and TRBJ2-2; possibly TRBD1 for D (5 bases). Trimming removed 2 bases at V and 6 bases at J, with 13 bases between. This CDR3 comprises 15 residues. Germline CDR1 is SEHNR and CDR2 is FQNEAQ (reference sequence). The CDR3 DNA sequence: TGTGCCAGCAGCTTAAATTCAGGGTTCGCCGGGGAGCTGTTTTTT. Protein product: CASSLNSGFAGELFF.

V usage is TRBV4-1 and J usage is TRBJ1-5; D unresolved. Germline V lookup: CDR1 MGHRA, CDR2 YSYEKL. The CDR3 consists of 16 residues. The germline V and J ends were trimmed by 2 bases and 4 bases, with 15 bases remaining between them. CDR3 DNA: TGCGCCAGCAGCCAATTCGCAACTGCTGCGAATCAGCCCCAGCATTTT. The encoded protein is CASSQFATAANQPQHF.

The chain has TRBV29-1 and TRBJ2-1; 9 bases align to TRBD1. The CDR3 is 13 amino acids. Germline CDR1 is SQVTM and CDR2 is ANQGSEA. The V gene end was trimmed by 7 bases and the J gene end by 7 bases; junction bases not matched to a gene: 8. In DNA, the CDR3 is TGCAGCGGGCGGACAGGGGACGCGAATGAGCAGTTCTTC. Encoded protein: CSGRTGDANEQFF.

This clonotype was recorded a few times. The rearrangement joins TRBV9 to TRBJ1-1; D may be TRBD1 (6 bases). The CDR3 consists of 15 residues. Trimming removed 6 bases from V and 4 bases from J, with 19 bases in between. Germline assignment: CDR1 SGDLS and CDR2 YYNGEE. The CDR3 sequence is CASTVGDRLGTEAFF. In nucleotides, the CDR3 is TGTGCCAGCACCGTGGGCGACAGGTTGGGCACTGAAGCTTTCTTT.

The gene calls are TRBV4-3 and TRBJ2-2, with 9 bases identical to TRBD2. Germline lookup yields CDR1 LGHNA and CDR2 YSLEER. The V gene end was trimmed by 4 bases and the J gene end by 4 bases; junction bases not matched to a gene: 19. The CDR3 length is 20 residues. The DNA for the CDR3 is TGCGCCAGCAGCCCGCCAAGCTATATAGCGGGAGCAGGTTCCACCGGGGAGCTGTTTTTT. It yields the protein CASSPPSYIAGAGSTGELFF.

The chain has TRBV20-1 and TRBJ2-2; no firm D call. Trimming stripped 1 base from V and 2 bases from J, with 11 bases between. Looked up from germline, CDR1 is DFQATT and CDR2 is SNEGSKA (reference sequence). The CDR3 spans 15 residues. The CDR3 region is CSARVASINTGELFF. CDR3 coding DNA: TGCAGTGCTAGAGTGGCTAGTATCAACACCGGGGAGCTGTTTTTT.